The next 32 T cell receptor beta chains were all read from a single sample in a study of vaccination effects on CD4 cells after COVID-19. No antigen has been identified for these receptors. This table comes from immunoSEQ multiplex PCR, and its TCRdb copy is limited to in-frame clones, with some not included. Of 30,000 to 35,000 clones detected, 75% appear once; the ten largest clones hold 5.5% to 8.5%. The authors isolated CD4+ T cells after around nine days of culture. Infection dated between March and December 2020, before the Alpha, Beta and Delta variants reached the United States. The participants, recipients of two vaccine doses, got either BNT162b2 or mRNA-1273. This specimen was CD4+ T cells from PBMCs cultured without peptide, taken after COVID-19 vaccination. These receptors were obtained from a human donor who had a prior SARS-CoV-2 infection.

The chain carries TRBV3-1 (or the pseudogene TRBV3-2) and TRBJ2-1; D unclear. V was trimmed by 3 bases and J by 0 bases, leaving 3 bases between them. The CDR3 has 13 amino acids. Germline V gene lookup returns CDR1 LGHDT and CDR2 YNNKEL (reference sequence). The CDR3 nucleotides are TGTGCCAGCAGCCATTTCTCCTACAATGAGCAGTTCTTC. It yields the protein CASSHFSYNEQFF.

The V call is TRBV3-1 (or the pseudogene TRBV3-2), the J call TRBJ2-3; TRBD2 matches at 9 bases. The CDR3 consists of 16 residues. Germline V gene data show CDR1 as LGHDT and CDR2 as YNNKEL (reference sequence). The V gene end was trimmed by 4 bases and the J gene end by 2 bases; junction bases not matched to a gene: 7. The CDR3 loop is CASSPGLAKSTDTQYF. The CDR3 region has the DNA TGTGCCAGCAGCCCCGGACTAGCGAAATCCACAGATACGCAGTATTTT.

The chain recombines TRBV5-1 with TRBJ1-3; 7 nucleotides line up with TRBD1. Germline CDR1 is SGHRS and CDR2 is YFSETQ. The V gene end was trimmed by 3 bases and the J gene end by 0 bases; junction bases not matched to a gene: 3. The CDR3 extends over 15 amino acids. DNA for the CDR3: TGCGCCAGCAGCTACGGGACAGCCTCTGGAAACACCATATATTTT. This gives the protein CASSYGTASGNTIYF.

This chain connects TRBV9 to TRBJ2-3, with TRBD2 matching over 9 bases. Germline-derived CDR1 and CDR2 are SGDLS and YYNGEE. V trimming: 2 bases; J trimming: 9 bases; junction bases outside the gene matches: 10. The CDR3 is 15 residues long. Here the CDR3 DNA reads TGTGCCAGCAGCGTTGATAGTAGCGGGAGAGCGACGCAGTATTTT. Residues: CASSVDSSGRATQYF.

The gene calls are TRBV19 and TRBJ1-1; 8 nucleotides agree with TRBD1. Germline trimming cut 10 bases from V and 3 bases from J; bases unmatched to any gene: 10. CDR1 is LNHDA, CDR2 SQIVND, per germline (reference sequence). This CDR3 comprises 14 residues. The CDR3 DNA sequence: TGTGCCACTAGAAGGCCGACAGGGGACACTGAAGCTTTCTTT. Translated: CATRRPTGDTEAFF. Variable domain in full (rest from reference TRBV19 and TRBJ1-1): DGGITQSPKYLFRKEGQNVTLSCEQNLNHDAMYWYRQDPGQGLRLIYYSQIVNDFQKGDIAEGYSVSREKKESFPLTVTSAQKNPTAFYLCATRRPTGDTEAFFGQGTRLTVV.

The V gene is TRBV18, the J gene TRBJ1-2; 8 positions match TRBD1. The CDR3 runs to 21 residues. Germline V lookup: CDR1 KGHSH, CDR2 LQKENI. V gave up 6 bases and J gave up 3 bases; unmatched junction bases: 27. The CDR3, as DNA: TGTGCCAGCTCTCTCGGACAGGGCATGGGGAAGGGGACCTCGAGCTACTATGGCTACACCTTC. This translates into CASSLGQGMGKGTSSYYGYTF.

J is TRBJ2-3 and V is TRBV9; D may match TRBD1 or TRBD2 (6 bases each). This CDR3 is 15 amino acids long. V was cut by 0 bases and J by 3 bases, with 11 bases left in between. Per germline, CDR1 SGDLS and CDR2 YYNGEE. CDR3 DNA sequence: TGTGCCAGCAGCGTAGACTGGGGGGCTACAGATACGCAGTATTTT. This gives the protein CASSVDWGATDTQYF.

The J gene is TRBJ2-1, the V gene TRBV7-9, with 10 bases fitting TRBD2. Trimming removed 2 bases from V and 7 bases from J; junction bases left unmatched: 8. The CDR3 consists of 16 residues. Germline values: CDR1 SEHNR, CDR2 FQNEAQ (reference sequence). DNA of the CDR3: TGTGCCAGCAGCTTAACTCTAGCGGGAGAAGCGAATGAGCAGTTCTTC. Translated, it gives CASSLTLAGEANEQFF.

V usage is TRBV27 and J usage is TRBJ2-1, with D maybe TRBD2 (5 bases). The CDR3 spans 13 residues. The ends were cut back, 6 bases at V and 6 bases at J, with 12 bases in the middle. From germline, CDR1 is MNHEY and CDR2 SMNVEV (reference sequence). The CDR3 nucleotides read TGTGCCAGCAGCATGAGGACTCTCAATGAGCAGTTCTTC. Translating it yields CASSMRTLNEQFF.

This clone appeared once. The chain combines TRBV6-1 with TRBJ2-7; no definite D call. This CDR3 comprises 15 residues. Germline V gene sequence: CDR1 MNHNS, CDR2 SASEGT. V lost 2 bases and J 1 base, leaving 12 bases between the germline ends. CDR3 nucleotide sequence: TGTGCCAGCAGTGAAAACGGTTACAGTTCCTACGAGCAGTACTTC. Protein: CASSENGYSSYEQYF.

The V call is TRBV30, the J call TRBJ1-2; possibly TRBD1 for D (5 bases). Germline CDR1 and CDR2: GTSNPN and SVGIG (reference sequence). The CDR3 contains 12 residues. CDR3 in amino acids: CAHFGASGGYTF. DNA of the CDR3: TGTGCGCACTTCGGGGCGTCGGGCGGCTACACCTTC.

The chain joins TRBV3-1 (or the pseudogene TRBV3-2) to TRBJ1-2, with a possible D match to TRBD1 (5 bases). With 3 bases removed from V and 7 bases from J, the gap between germline ends came to 15 bases. The CDR3 has 14 amino acids. CDR1 LGHDT and CDR2 YNNKEL come from the germline V gene (reference sequence). The CDR3 DNA reads as TGTGCCAGCAGCCACGGGGACTTCTACCTTGGCTACACCTTC. Translated, it gives CASSHGDFYLGYTF.

The chain links TRBV5-3 to TRBJ2-3, with D possibly matching TRBD2 (6 bases). TRBV5-3 qualifies as an ORF whose function is uncertain. The V end lost 1 base, the J end lost 6 bases, and 12 bases lay between the germline ends. The CDR3 covers 14 residues. In nucleotides, the CDR3 is TGTGCCAGAAGCTTGTACGGGACTGCCGATACGCAGTATTTT. Amino acids: CARSLYGTADTQYF.

This chain links TRBV2 with TRBJ2-1; 7 bases fit TRBD2. Germline V CDR1 and CDR2: SNHLY, FYNNEI. V shed 7 bases and J 4 bases; nucleotides not matched to a gene: 4. The CDR3 is 13 residues long. CDR3 coding DNA: TGTGCCAGCAACCGGGACTATTACAATGAGCAGTTCTTC. It is translated as CASNRDYYNEQFF.

CDR3 sequence reads: CASSLFRQPNYNEQFF. The DNA of the CDR3 is TGTGCCAGCAGCTTATTCCGGCAGCCGAACTACAATGAGCAGTTCTTC. V usage is TRBV7-2 and J usage is TRBJ2-1; D unclear. The V end was cut by 2 bases, the J end by 3 bases, with 14 bases between. The CDR3 is 16 amino acids. Germline V gene lookup returns CDR1 SGHTA and CDR2 FQGNSA. The complete variable domain, with remaining parts taken from reference TRBV7-2 and TRBJ2-1, reads GAGVSQSPSNKVTEKGKDVELRCDPISGHTALYWYRQSLGQGLEFLIYFQGNSAPDKSGLPSDRFSAERTGGSVSTLTIQRTQQEDSAVYLCASSLFRQPNYNEQFFGPGTRLTVL.

The CDR3 sequence is CASSDSDATDTQYF. Here the CDR3 DNA reads TGTGCCAGCAGTGACTCTGATGCCACAGATACGCAGTATTTT. The chain joins TRBV6-4 to TRBJ2-3; D is ambiguous. CDR1 is MRHNA and CDR2 is SNTAGT in the germline V gene. The CDR3 contains 14 residues. Between the trimmed V and J ends, which lost 0 bases and 2 bases, there was a span of 6 bases.

J is TRBJ2-4 and V is TRBV11-3; 8 nucleotides agree with TRBD2. Germline trimming cut 5 bases from V and 6 bases from J; bases unmatched to any gene: 12. The CDR3 runs to 16 residues. Germline-derived CDR1 and CDR2 are SGHNT and YENEEA. CDR3: CASSRGGLAGGNIQYF. CDR3 sequence (DNA): TGTGCCAGCAGCCGAGGCGGGCTAGCGGGCGGAAACATTCAGTACTTC.

The chain joins TRBV6-5 to TRBJ1-1; a weak D match, TRBD1 (5 bases). The germline V gene has CDR1 MNHEY and CDR2 SVGAGI. Trimming left V 6 bases short and J 3 bases short, with 14 bases between. The CDR3 has 14 residues. CDR3 nucleotides: TGTGCCAGCAGACGGACCCGAGGGGACACTGAAGCTTTCTTT. This codes for CASRRTRGDTEAFF.

The chain employs TRBV9 and TRBJ1-1; D is possibly TRBD1 (5 bases). The germline V gene encodes CDR1 SGDLS and CDR2 YYNGEE. The CDR3 is 14 residues long. Trimming stripped 0 bases from V and 7 bases from J, with 13 bases between. CDR3 protein: CASSVASWQGEAFF. The CDR3 DNA reads as TGTGCCAGCAGCGTAGCGTCTTGGCAGGGTGAAGCTTTCTTT.

The V call is TRBV10-3, the J call TRBJ1-4; D is undetermined. The CDR3 loop spans 15 amino acids. The ends were cut back, 3 bases at V and 10 bases at J, with 18 bases in the middle. CDR1 is ENHRY and CDR2 is SYGVKD in the germline V gene. This CDR3 reads CAISDLEGPWGKLFF. CDR3 sequence (DNA): TGTGCCATCAGTGATCTGGAGGGCCCTTGGGGAAAACTGTTTTTT.

The chain recombines TRBV5-6 with TRBJ2-6; D ambiguous. The CDR3 sequence is 16 residues long. The germline V gene has CDR1 SGHDT and CDR2 YYEEEE. V was clipped by 0 bases and J by 0 bases, with 7 bases between them. CDR3 DNA: TGTGCCAGCAGCTTGGATTGGGTCTCTGGGGCCAACGTCCTGACTTTC. As protein: CASSLDWVSGANVLTF.

This clone was seen just once. This rearrangement joins TRBV4-2 to TRBJ2-7; TRBD2 aligns across 7 bases. Trimming took 1 base from V and 3 from J; bases not matched to a gene: 3. The CDR3 is 14 residues long. In germline, CDR1 is LGHNA, CDR2 YNFKEQ. CDR3: CASSQVGGDYEQYF. CDR3 DNA sequence: TGTGCCAGCAGCCAAGTTGGGGGGGACTACGAGCAGTACTTC.

The rearrangement links TRBV7-2 to TRBJ2-1; D is perhaps TRBD2 (6 bases). CDR3 size: 15 residues. Germline CDR1 SGHTA, CDR2 FQGNSA. Trimming removed 5 bases from V and 0 bases from J, with 11 bases in between. The CDR3 region has the DNA TGTGCCAGCAGCCAGGCGGGAAGCTCCTACAATGAGCAGTTCTTC. Its translation is CASSQAGSSYNEQFF.

This chain joins TRBV19 and TRBJ2-1, with D hard to call. Per the germline V gene, CDR1 is LNHDA and CDR2 is SQIVND (reference sequence). V lost 0 bases, J lost 8 bases, and 17 bases lay in between. The CDR3 loop spans 16 amino acids. This chain's CDR3 is CASSIDAVWGRDEQFF. The CDR3 region has the DNA TGTGCCAGTAGTATAGATGCAGTGTGGGGTCGGGATGAGCAGTTCTTC.

The chain uses TRBV11-3 and TRBJ2-1; 9 bases are shared with TRBD2. V lost 0 bases, J lost 8 bases, and 5 bases stayed unmatched. In germline, CDR1 is SGHNT, CDR2 YENEEA. CDR3 length: 15 amino acids. The CDR3 reads CASSLEASGKDEQFF. CDR3 sequence (DNA): TGTGCCAGCAGCTTAGAGGCTAGCGGGAAGGATGAGCAGTTCTTC.

In its sample, this clone was seen a few times. DNA of the CDR3: TGTGCCAGCAGTGAAGGATGGCAGGCCCACTCGGGGGAAGAAAAACTGTTTTTT. Its translation: CASSEGWQAHSGEEKLFF. This rearrangement joins TRBV6-1 to TRBJ1-4; D might be TRBD1 (5 bases). From germline, CDR1 is MNHNS and CDR2 SASEGT. The CDR3 length is 18 residues. The germline V and J ends were trimmed by 1 base and 8 bases, with 23 bases remaining between them.

This clone came up once. V and J are TRBV4-3 and TRBJ1-1; no definite D call. V was pared by 4 bases and J by 0 bases, with 12 bases between. The germline CDR1 and CDR2 sequences are LGHNA and YSLEER. There are 15 residues in the CDR3. CDR3: CASSPMTGMNTEAFF. The CDR3 DNA follows: TGCGCCAGCAGCCCCATGACCGGGATGAACACTGAAGCTTTCTTT.

The V and J genes are TRBV6-5 and TRBJ1-5; no clear D gene. V was pared by 6 bases and J by 4 bases, with 13 bases between. CDR3 size: 14 residues. Germline CDR1 and CDR2: MNHEY and SVGAGI. The CDR3 bases are TGTGCCAGCAGACGACGGTGGGGAAATCAGCCCCAGCATTTT. Its protein product is CASRRRWGNQPQHF.

This chain links TRBV5-1 with TRBJ1-3; D possibly corresponds to TRBD1 (6 bases). Germline-derived CDR1 and CDR2 are SGHRS and YFSETQ. V was shortened by 4 bases and J by 0 bases, with 14 bases between the two germline ends. This CDR3 has 16 residues. This chain's CDR3 is CASSRLDRSSGNTIYF. As DNA, the CDR3 is TGCGCCAGCAGCCGACTAGACAGGAGCTCTGGAAACACCATATATTTT.

By share of the sample, this clone is medium-sized (0.01 to 0.1%). The chain is built from TRBV12-3 or TRBV12-4 and TRBJ2-7; D is undetermined. The V gene lost 5 bases and the J gene lost 6 bases, with 8 bases spanning the gap. CDR3 length: 11 residues. The CDR3 DNA sequence: TGTGCCAGCAGTCGGACGGGCGAGCAGTACTTC. Protein: CASSRTGEQYF.

The gene calls are TRBV3-1 (or the pseudogene TRBV3-2) and TRBJ2-1; 12 positions agree with TRBD2. Germline-derived CDR1 and CDR2 are LGHDT and YNNKEL (reference sequence). The CDR3 runs 21 residues. V lost 4 bases, J lost 0 bases, and 16 bases stayed unmatched. In nucleotides, the CDR3 is TGTGCCAGCAGCCGTTGGCTAGCTAGCGGGGGGGCTACAAGCTCCTACAATGAGCAGTTCTTC. This codes for CASSRWLASGGATSSYNEQFF.

The chain's CDR3 is CASSLPNSDTQYF. CDR3 nucleotide sequence: TGTGCCAGCAGCTTACCAAACTCAGATACGCAGTATTTT. The rearrangement links TRBV7-3 to TRBJ2-3; D remains unclear. This CDR3 has 13 residues. Trimming left V 2 bases short and J 4 bases short, with 7 bases between. The germline V gene has CDR1 SGHTA and CDR2 FQGTGA.